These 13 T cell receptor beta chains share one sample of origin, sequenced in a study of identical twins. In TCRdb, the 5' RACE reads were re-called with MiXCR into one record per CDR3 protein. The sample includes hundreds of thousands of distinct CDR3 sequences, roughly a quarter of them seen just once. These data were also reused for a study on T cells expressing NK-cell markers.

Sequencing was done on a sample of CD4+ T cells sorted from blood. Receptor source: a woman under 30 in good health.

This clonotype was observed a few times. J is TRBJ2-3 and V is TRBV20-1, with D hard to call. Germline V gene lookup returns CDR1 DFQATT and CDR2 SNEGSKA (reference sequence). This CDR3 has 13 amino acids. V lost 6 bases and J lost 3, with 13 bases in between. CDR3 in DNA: TGCAGTGCCCGGCCGGACCCTACAGATACGCAGTATTTT. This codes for CSARPDPTDTQYF.

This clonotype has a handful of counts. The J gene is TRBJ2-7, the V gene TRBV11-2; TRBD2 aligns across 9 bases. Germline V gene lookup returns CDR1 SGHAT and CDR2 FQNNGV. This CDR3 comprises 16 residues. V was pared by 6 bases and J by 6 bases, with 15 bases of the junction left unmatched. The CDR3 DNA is TGTGCCAGCAGAAATCCCTGGACTAGCGAGTTTGGCGAGCAGTACTTC. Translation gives CASRNPWTSEFGEQYF. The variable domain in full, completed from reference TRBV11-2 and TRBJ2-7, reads EAGVAQSPRYKIIEKRQSVAFWCNPISGHATLYWYQQILGQGPKLLIQFQNNGVVDDSQLPKDRFSAERLKGVDSTLKIQPAKLEDSAVYLCASRNPWTSEFGEQYFGPGTRLTVT.

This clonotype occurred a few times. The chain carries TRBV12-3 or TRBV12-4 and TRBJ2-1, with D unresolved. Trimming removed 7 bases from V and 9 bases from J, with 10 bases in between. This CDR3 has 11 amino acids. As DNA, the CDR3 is TGTGCCAGCAAAGGCGAAGTTGAGCAGTTCTTC. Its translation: CASKGEVEQFF.

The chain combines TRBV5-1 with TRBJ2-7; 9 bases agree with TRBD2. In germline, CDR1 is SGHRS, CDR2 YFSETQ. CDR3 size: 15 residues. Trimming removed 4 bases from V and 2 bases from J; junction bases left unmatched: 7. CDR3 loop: CASSAGGDLAYEQYF. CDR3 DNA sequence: TGCGCCAGCAGCGCGGGAGGGGACTTAGCCTACGAGCAGTACTTC.

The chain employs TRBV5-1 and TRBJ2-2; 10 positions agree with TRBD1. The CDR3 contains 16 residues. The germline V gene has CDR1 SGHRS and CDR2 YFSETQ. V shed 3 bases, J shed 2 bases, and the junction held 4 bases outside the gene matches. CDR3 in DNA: TGCGCCAGCAGCTACGAGACAGGGGGCAACACCGGGGAGCTGTTTTTT. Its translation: CASSYETGGNTGELFF.

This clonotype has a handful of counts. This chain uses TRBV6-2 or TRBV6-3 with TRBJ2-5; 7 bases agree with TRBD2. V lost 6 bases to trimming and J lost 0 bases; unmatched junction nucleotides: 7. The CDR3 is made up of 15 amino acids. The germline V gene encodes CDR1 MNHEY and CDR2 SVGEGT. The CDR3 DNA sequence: TGTGCCAGCAGACCTATGGGGGGGTACCAAGAGACCCAGTACTTC. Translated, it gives CASRPMGGYQETQYF.

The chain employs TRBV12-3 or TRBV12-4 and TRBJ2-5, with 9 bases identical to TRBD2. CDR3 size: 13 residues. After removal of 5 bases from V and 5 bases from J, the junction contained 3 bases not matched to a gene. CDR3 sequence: CASSLGTSETQYF. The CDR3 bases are TGTGCCAGCAGTCTAGGGACTAGCGAGACCCAGTACTTC.

CDR3 residues: CASSVQQKNTEAFF. The CDR3 DNA reads TGTGCCAGCAGTGTCCAGCAGAAGAACACTGAAGCTTTCTTT. This chain links TRBV2 with TRBJ1-1; D unclear. The length of the CDR3 is 14 residues. V lost 4 bases and J 1 base, leaving 10 bases between the germline ends. The germline V gene encodes CDR1 SNHLY and CDR2 FYNNEI.

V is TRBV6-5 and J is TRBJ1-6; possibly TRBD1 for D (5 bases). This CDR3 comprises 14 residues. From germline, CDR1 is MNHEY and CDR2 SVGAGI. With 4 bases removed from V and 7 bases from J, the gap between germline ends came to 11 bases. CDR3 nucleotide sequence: TGTGCCAGCAGTTGGAAGGGACCGAATTCACCCCTCCACTTT. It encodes CASSWKGPNSPLHF.

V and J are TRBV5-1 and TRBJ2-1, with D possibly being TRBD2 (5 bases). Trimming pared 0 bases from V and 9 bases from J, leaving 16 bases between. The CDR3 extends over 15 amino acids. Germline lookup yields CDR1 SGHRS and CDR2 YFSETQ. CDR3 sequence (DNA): TGCGCCAGCAGCTTGGGACCAAGCGGAGGTGTTGAGCAGTTCTTC. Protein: CASSLGPSGGVEQFF.

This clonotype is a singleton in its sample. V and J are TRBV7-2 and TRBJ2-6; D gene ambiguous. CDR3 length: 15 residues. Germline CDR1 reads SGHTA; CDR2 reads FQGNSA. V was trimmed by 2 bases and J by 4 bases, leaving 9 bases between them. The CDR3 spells CASSLPVTGANVLTF. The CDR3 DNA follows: TGTGCCAGCAGCTTACCAGTTACCGGGGCCAACGTCCTGACTTTC.

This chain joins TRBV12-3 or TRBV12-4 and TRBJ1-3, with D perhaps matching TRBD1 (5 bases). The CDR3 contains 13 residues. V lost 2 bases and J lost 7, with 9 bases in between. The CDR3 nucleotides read TGTGCCAGCAGTTTAAACAGGATGAACACCATATATTTT. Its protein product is CASSLNRMNTIYF.

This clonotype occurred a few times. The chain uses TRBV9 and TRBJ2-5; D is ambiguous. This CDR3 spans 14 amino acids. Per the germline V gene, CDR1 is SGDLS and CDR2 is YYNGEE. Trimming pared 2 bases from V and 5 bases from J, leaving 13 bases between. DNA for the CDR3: TGTGCCAGCAGCGTGGCTCAAGGAGCGGAGACCCAGTACTTC. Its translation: CASSVAQGAETQYF. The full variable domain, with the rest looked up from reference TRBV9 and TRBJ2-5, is DSGVTQTPKHLITATGQRVTLRCSPRSGDLSVYWYQQSLDQGLQFLIQYYNGEERAKGNILERFSAQQFPDLHSELNLSSLELGDSALYFCASSVAQGAETQYFGPGTRLLVL.